The next 8 T cell receptor beta chains were all read from a single sample in a study of shared clonotypes between healthy human individuals. Only in-frame clones appear in the TCRdb table, and some are missing; sequencing was by immunoSEQ multiplex PCR. Of about 2 million clones listed, approximately 94% were seen once; the top ten hold 1% to 1.5%. CD8 cells classed as naive were CD45RO-negative and positively selected for CCR7, excluding terminally differentiated effector memory CD45RA+ cells. Sequencing was done on a sample of naive CD8+ T cells sorted from blood. Receptors were obtained from a man younger than 30 in good health.

J is TRBJ2-7 and V is TRBV12-2. TRBV12-2 is termed a pseudogene. This CDR3 comprises 14 residues. The CDR3 region has the DNA TGTGCAAGTCGCTTAGTGTGTGGTACCTACGAGCAGTACTTC. Amino acid sequence: CASRLVCGTYEQYF.

CDR3 nucleotides: TGTGCCAGCAGCCGATCCTTGATCGGGACTAGCGGGGGGGCCGTCTCCTACGAGCAGTACTTC. Its translation: CASSRSLIGTSGGAVSYEQYF. The chain joins TRBV7-8 to TRBJ2-7; TRBD2 matches 16 bases. Losses at the gene ends were 5 bases for V and 0 bases for J; bases not matched to a gene: 16. This CDR3 contains 21 residues. Germline CDR1 and CDR2: SGHVS and FQNEAQ.

The chain is built from TRBV11-1 and TRBJ2-5; D is perhaps TRBD1 (6 bases). This CDR3 is 17 amino acids long. Trimming stripped 5 bases from V and 4 bases from J, with 23 bases between. Germline values: CDR1 SGHAT, CDR2 FQDESV (reference sequence). This CDR3 reads CASSPSLGGGFGETQYF. CDR3 nucleotide sequence: TGTGCCAGCAGCCCCTCATTAGGGGGTGGTTTCGGAGAGACCCAGTACTTC.

This chain uses TRBV14 with TRBJ1-5; D is undetermined. V gave up 1 base and J gave up 7 bases, with 11 bases separating them. Germline CDR1 is SGHDN and CDR2 is FVKESK. The CDR3 is 14 amino acids. The CDR3 here is CASSQVGVGQPQHF. The CDR3, as DNA: TGTGCCAGCAGCCAAGTCGGGGTAGGCCAGCCCCAGCATTTT.

This clone was counted a few times. This sample includes further DNA sequences coding for the same CDR3. J is TRBJ1-6 and V is TRBV7-9, with no clear D. This CDR3 region has 11 residues. Germline V gene data show CDR1 as SEHNR and CDR2 as FQNEAQ (reference sequence). Trimming removed 3 bases at V and 8 bases at J, with 2 bases between. CDR3 DNA sequence: TGTGCCAGCAGCTTCGATTCACCCCTCCACTTT. This gives the protein CASSFDSPLHF.

The chain couples TRBV6-5 to TRBJ1-1, with D perhaps matching TRBD1 (5 bases). V shed 5 bases and J shed 0 bases, with 13 bases lying between them. CDR1 is MNHEY, CDR2 SVGAGI, per germline. The CDR3 contains 15 residues. CDR3 region: CASSGPDRLNTEAFF. CDR3 in DNA: TGTGCCAGCAGTGGCCCCGACAGATTGAACACTGAAGCTTTCTTT.

This sequence joins TRBV5-8 and TRBJ2-7; D remains unclear. V lost 6 bases and J 3 bases, leaving 13 bases between the germline ends. The CDR3 sequence is 13 residues long. CDR1 is SGHTS, CDR2 YDEGEE, per germline. The CDR3 loop is CASTHEERYEQYF. CDR3 DNA: TGTGCCAGCACCCATGAGGAGCGCTACGAGCAGTACTTC.

The V gene is TRBV11-2, the J gene TRBJ2-1, with 7 nucleotides matching TRBD2. Germline CDR1 and CDR2: SGHAT and FQNNGV. The ends lost 8 bases at V and 6 bases at J; junction bases unmatched: 4. The CDR3 loop spans 12 amino acids. DNA of the CDR3: TGTGCCAGCCGACTAGCCGGCAATGAGCAGTTCTTC. Protein: CASRLAGNEQFF.